This TCR beta chain is from a study of cytomegalovirus exposure and HLA in healthy donors (dated by TCRdb to about 2017). Background on the whole study: In an earlier analysis of 550 to 750 of the donors, 250 to 350 Gb of sequence data and 90 million to 120 million unique TCR beta sequences from about 179 million T cells were reported. An early release that covered about 600 HLA-typed donors contained about 300 gigabases of sequencing data and 65 million to 100 million unique TCR sequences. Among the approximately 420 genotyped donors, approximately 76% belonged to the genetic ancestry cluster associated with self-reported Caucasian donors. The aim of the study was to test whether cataloging public T cell receptors could identify signatures of past pathogen exposure. The T cell repertoires of roughly 660 subjects were profiled by immunosequencing and related to cytomegalovirus serostatus. In addition to the first cohort of roughly 670 subjects, a separate validation cohort of 120 different subjects was used. High-throughput TCR immunosequencing, statistical association of individual TCRs with disease status, and machine learning were combined to predict cytomegalovirus infection status. To study patterns of TCR occurrence, a later analysis re-analyzed previously published TCR beta repertoires from 500 to 850 donors and added high-resolution HLA genotyping. Rather than drawing on any new phenotypic data, the later analysis identified candidate immune exposures from TCR beta sequences and the way those sequences occurred across donors. To decide whether each TCR beta V gene segment behaved as functional or pseudogenic, an earlier analysis of nearly 600 of the donors relied on high-throughput TCR beta sequencing. Alongside the repertoire data, information on donor age, sex, ethnicity and CMV serostatus was compiled. Genome-wide SNP genotypes for about 65% of the roughly 670 donors were used in a later genetic analysis, which treated that subset as a discovery cohort. Every repertoire in the discovery cohort had been generated on one and the same sequencing platform. Class I and class II HLA loci were covered by the typing at four-digit resolution. Typing coverage differed by locus: A, B, C, DRB1 and DQB1 were typed in about 620-640 donors, DQA1 in about 500, DPA1 in around 610, and DPB1 in approximately 450. About five DR-DQ haplotypes were handled as single units for association and clustering because linkage in the cohort was strong. Across some 400 genotyped donors of the cohort, an average of approximately 200,000 unique TCR beta nucleotide sequences per donor were sequenced, and 15% to 20% of those sequences were non-productive. The investigation overall reported the following: In a later analysis, most CMV-associated TCR beta chains were found to appear HLA-restricted, with HLA associations seemingly driven largely by CMV exposure. In both the original and validation cohorts, the classifier was reported to diagnose cytomegalovirus status with high specificity and sensitivity. A further reported finding was that TCR beta sequences accurately predicted the HLA-A and HLA-B alleles for most subjects in the first cohort. The study listed 150 to 200 TCR beta chains as associated with cytomegalovirus. An earlier analysis of 450 to 750 of the donors showed that most TCR beta V segments appeared in productive rearrangements either about 90% or about 30% of the time, which broadly matched IMGT annotations. V-gene and J-gene trimming of TCR beta chains was associated with a missense DCLRE1C variant in a later genetic analysis, and the association was replicated in an independent cohort. The cohort was sequenced for TCR beta chains only, and without alpha or paired-chain data the features that could be detected were limited. Several of the top co-occurrence clusters appeared to be linked to parvovirus B19, influenza, CMV and Epstein-Barr virus, according to a later analysis. Because counts were too low, 15 or so rarely observed V segments, including chromosome 9 orphons, were excluded from the earlier analysis of 587 of the donors. The presence/absence analyses assumed that sequencing depth was roughly uniform across donors, and that assumption may not be true. In vitro tests confirmed that a few of the cytomegalovirus-associated TCR beta chains recognize cytomegalovirus antigens. Most TCR sequences were seen in very few donors, while some public TCRs were found in many individuals. According to the authors, the approach could potentially be generalized to other disease states and immunological phenotypes. In a later analysis, HLA-associated TCR beta chains were found to be more clonally expanded and to have lower generation probabilities than equally common non-associated chains. A cluster of highly shared sequence variants was judged likely to represent a technical artifact of the sequencing pipeline. According to a later analysis, TCR association rates differed among HLA loci, with DRB1 alleles showing the most associated TCRs and HLA-C alleles showing the fewest. A later genetic analysis reported fewer N-insertions in productive TCRs among donors in an Asian-associated ancestry cluster than the roughly 620-donor mean. Because some donors lacked HLA typing at each locus, the association tests relied only on the typed subset. Assigning TCR associations to individual alleles was difficult when HLA alleles, especially DR and DQ, strongly co-occurred. Linkage disequilibrium might explain the correlated functional status among segregating V segments, but an unknown experimental factor could not be ruled out. Because the 87-base-pair reads could not distinguish some IMGT-functional V segments, including TRBV6-2 and TRBV6-3, those segments were excluded. In a later analysis, some 18,000 TCR beta sequences were associated with specific HLA alleles at a false discovery rate of 0.05. CMV serostatus was the only immune exposure information available for the cohort.

V is shortened by 0 bases, J by 5 bases, and the region joining them spans 18 bases. Taken from cysteine to phenylalanine, the CDR3 has 17 residues. Only CDR3 DNA remains: 51 bases, in frame from the first base. The CDR1 and CDR2 encoded by the germline V gene are LGHNA and YNFKEQ. The cohort consisted of 650 to 850 healthy bone marrow donors. At the time of sampling, all cohort members were nominally healthy, though unrecorded immune exposures were likely present. The donor tested CMV seropositive and was one of the 289 seropositive cohort members. A peripheral blood sample was collected from each donor, and TCR beta sequencing was performed on peripheral blood mononuclear cells. Genomic DNA extraction from the blood cell samples was performed with the Qiagen DNeasy Blood Extraction Kit. Receptor libraries were prepared by the immunoSEQ multiplex PCR assay. For the multiplex PCR, a mixture combining 60 forward primers for TCR Vbeta segments and 13 reverse primers for TCR Jbeta segments was used. The CDR3 region of rearranged TCR beta genes was amplified from genomic DNA by a multiplex PCR assay. Amplified TCR beta libraries were sequenced as 87-base-pair reads on the Illumina HiSeq System. In the paper's pipeline: In a later analysis, tens of millions of unique TCR beta chains were counted across the 500 to 850 repertoires, and approximately 11 million of these chains were shared by at least two donors. A nearest-neighbor algorithm error-corrected the raw reads and collapsed the reads into unique sequences, merging closely related sequences to remove PCR and sequencing errors. Alignment of CDR3 sequences to IMGT reference sequences was used to assign V, D and J gene segments. Each retained sequence needed at least a six-nucleotide match to both a V gene segment and a J gene segment. A rearrangement counted as productive if the CDR3 had no stop codons and remained in frame with V and J, and every other rearrangement counted as non-productive. Following IMGT convention, CDR3 was defined as the stretch from the second conserved V-encoded cysteine up to the conserved J-encoded phenylalanine. The earlier analysis of about 570 of the donors excluded any sequence lacking an unambiguous match to a single V gene segment. In an earlier analysis of almost 600 of the donors, a V segment was called functional when productive rearrangements were above 56.7%, and segregating when the standard deviation between donors exceeded 5%. A statistical classification framework was built for diagnosing cytomegalovirus status from the catalog of TCR beta chain sequences. V and J gene assignment, in a later analysis, came from comparing TCR nucleotide sequences with IMGT/GENE-DB human TR gene sequences. A later analysis assigned CDR3 sequences and most-parsimonious VDJ recombination scenarios with the TCRdist pipeline. A later analysis defined each TCR beta chain by its CDR3 amino acid sequence plus V-gene family, and excluded reads lacking a unique V-gene family. A later analysis removed 592 highly shared, low-generation-probability nucleotide sequences to deal with suspected cross-contamination and a sequencing artifact. In a later analysis, a clonal expansion index for each public chain was calculated from normalized within-repertoire ranks of inferred template counts. A later analysis computed generation probabilities with a VDJ recombination model fitted to out-of-frame rearrangements, and checked the results against IGoR. In a later analysis, hypergeometric tests were used to score TCR-TCR, TCR-HLA and TCR-CMV co-occurrence, with a repertoire-size bias correction applied to TCR pairs. In a later analysis, false discovery rates were estimated by permuting HLA or CMV assignments 20 times. A later analysis grouped co-occurring TCRs with DBSCAN, adding TCRdist sequence similarity when clustering within HLA-allele-positive subsets. Repertoires with fewer than 30,000 or more than 120,000 public chains, plus five repertoires with anomalous nucleotide sharing, were excluded from co-occurrence clustering. Not all clones reach the TCRdb copy of this immuneACCESS table, which keeps in-frame sequences only. Checked studies attribute under half of the gap to unresolved V genes and leave the rest unexplained. From that table come the V and J calls and clone size; the DNA was used to work out D and trimming. The sample includes fewer than 150,000 clones, with about three quarters observed a single time. The ten largest make up approximately 6.2% of the sample.

This clone was recorded once. Its target antigen remains unknown. No base quality information exists; no much larger clone differs at one position. The V and J segments used are TRBV4-2 and TRBJ2-3, and TRBD2 may be the D gene, going by 5 matching bases. Sequencing was done on a sample of PBMCs. This sequence originates from a man aged 40-50 years in good health and CMV-seropositive. In nucleotides, the sequence is TGTGCCAGCAGCCAAGATCGCGGGCTAATATCGGGAGATACGCAGTATTTT. This is translated as CASSQDRGLISGDTQYF.